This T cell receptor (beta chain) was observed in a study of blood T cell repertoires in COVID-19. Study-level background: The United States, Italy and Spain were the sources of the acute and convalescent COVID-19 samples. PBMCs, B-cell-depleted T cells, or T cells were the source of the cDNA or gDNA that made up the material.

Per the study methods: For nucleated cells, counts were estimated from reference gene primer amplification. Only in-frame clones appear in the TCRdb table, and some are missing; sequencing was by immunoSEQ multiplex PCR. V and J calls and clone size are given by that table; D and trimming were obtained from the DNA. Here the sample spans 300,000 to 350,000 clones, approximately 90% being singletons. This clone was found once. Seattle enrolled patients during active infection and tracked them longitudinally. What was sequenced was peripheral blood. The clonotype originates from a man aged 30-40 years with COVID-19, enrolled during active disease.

The chain's CDR3 is CASSSLSQGTNYGYTF. The CDR3, as DNA: TGTGCCAGTAGTTCCCTCTCGCAGGGGACCAACTATGGCTACACCTTC. The gene calls are TRBV19 and TRBJ1-2; a possible D gene is TRBD1 (6 bases). From germline, CDR1 is LNHDA and CDR2 SQIVND (reference sequence). The CDR3 is made up of 16 amino acids. Between the trimmed V and J ends, which lost 5 bases and 2 bases, there was a span of 18 bases.